This T cell receptor (beta chain) was documented in a study of OX40 agonist ivuxolimab in advanced cancers. The study, taken as a whole, reports: At 0.1 to 3.0 mg/kg and by week 6, CD4+ and CD8+ T cells in the blood had expanded clonally.

Details on this clone: The antigen remains undetermined.

Libraries were prepared by immunoSEQ multiplex PCR; TCRdb keeps only in-frame clonotypes and omits some of them. Seen here are about 98,000 clones, approximately 90% observed once, and the top ten hold 0.5%. CDR1 and CDR2 (germline): MNHGY, SVAAGI. Trimming removed 11 bases from V and 9 bases from J, with 11 bases in between. The CDR3 runs 10 residues. This specimen was CD4+ or CD8+ T cells sorted from blood, taken in a trial of the OX40 agonist ivuxolimab. This chain joins TRBV6-9 and TRBJ2-1; D is undetermined. The sequence was collected from an adult with an advanced solid tumor such as melanoma, head and neck, liver or kidney cancer. The CDR3 spells CAPSPSEQFF. The CDR3 DNA follows: TGTGCCCCCAGCCCAAGTGAGCAGTTCTTC.